The next 3 T cell receptor beta chains were all read from a single sample in a study of T cell repertoires in cytomegalovirus infection. TCRdb processed the reads anew with MiXCR; each CDR3 protein has one entry. The data contain about 300,000 distinct CDR3 sequences, roughly a quarter of them singletons. Sequenced input: PBMCs. All receptors derive from a human donor in good health (CMV status not recorded). Some clones in this sample may be carry-over from other donors' samples.

V and J are TRBV6-8 and TRBJ2-1; D remains ambiguous. V lost 2 bases to trimming and J lost 12 bases, with 8 bases between them. Germline CDR1 is MNHGY and CDR2 is SAAAGT. The CDR3 sequence is 11 residues long. The CDR3 DNA follows: TGTGCCAGCAGTTACGGGCCTGGGCAGTTCTTC. Translated: CASSYGPGQFF.

This clonotype was picked up a small number of times. V and J are TRBV19 and TRBJ1-5, with TRBD1 matching 7 bases. V was pared by 10 bases and J by 8 bases, with 17 bases of the junction left unmatched. Per germline, CDR1 LNHDA and CDR2 SQIVND (reference sequence). This CDR3 spans 15 amino acids. Here the CDR3 DNA reads TGTGCCACAACCTCACTCGGGAGGGGGCGAGAGCCCCAGCATTTT. Translating gives CATTSLGRGREPQHF.

This clonotype has more than one count but fewer than ten. The chain links TRBV7-2 to TRBJ2-7, with a possible D match to TRBD1 (5 bases). In germline, CDR1 is SGHTA, CDR2 FQGNSA. With 5 bases removed from V and 5 bases from J, the gap between germline ends came to 16 bases. The CDR3 totals 14 residues. In nucleotides, the CDR3 is TGTGCCAGCAGCCAGACAGACTTTTTGGACGAGCAGTACTTC. Protein product: CASSQTDFLDEQYF.